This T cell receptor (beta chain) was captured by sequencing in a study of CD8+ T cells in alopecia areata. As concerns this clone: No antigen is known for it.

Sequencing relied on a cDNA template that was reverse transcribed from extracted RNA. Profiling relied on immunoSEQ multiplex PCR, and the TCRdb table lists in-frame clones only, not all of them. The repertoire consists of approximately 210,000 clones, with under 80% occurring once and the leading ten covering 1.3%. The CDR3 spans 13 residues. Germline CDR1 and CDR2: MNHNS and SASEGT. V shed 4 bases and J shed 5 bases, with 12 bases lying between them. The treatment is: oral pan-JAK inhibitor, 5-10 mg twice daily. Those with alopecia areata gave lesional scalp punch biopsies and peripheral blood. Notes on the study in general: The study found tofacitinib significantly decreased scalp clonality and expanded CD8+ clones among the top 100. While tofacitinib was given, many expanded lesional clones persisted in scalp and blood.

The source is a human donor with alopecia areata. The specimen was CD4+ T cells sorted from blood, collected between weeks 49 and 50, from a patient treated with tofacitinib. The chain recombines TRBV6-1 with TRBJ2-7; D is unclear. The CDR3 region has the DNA TGTGCCAGCAGTGTGACTTCCCGGGACGAGCAGTACTTC. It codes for CASSVTSRDEQYF.